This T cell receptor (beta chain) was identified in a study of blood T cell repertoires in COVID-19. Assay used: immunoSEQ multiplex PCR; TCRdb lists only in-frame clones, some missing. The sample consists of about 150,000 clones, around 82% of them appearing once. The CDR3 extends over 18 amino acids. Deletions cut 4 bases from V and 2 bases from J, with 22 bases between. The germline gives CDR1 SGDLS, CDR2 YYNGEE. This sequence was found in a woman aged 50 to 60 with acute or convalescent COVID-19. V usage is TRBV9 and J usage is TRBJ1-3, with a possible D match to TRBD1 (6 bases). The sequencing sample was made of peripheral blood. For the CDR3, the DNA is TGTGCCAGCAGCTCCCAGCTCCCGACAGGTTCGGCTGGAAACACCATATATTTT. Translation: CASSSQLPTGSAGNTIYF.